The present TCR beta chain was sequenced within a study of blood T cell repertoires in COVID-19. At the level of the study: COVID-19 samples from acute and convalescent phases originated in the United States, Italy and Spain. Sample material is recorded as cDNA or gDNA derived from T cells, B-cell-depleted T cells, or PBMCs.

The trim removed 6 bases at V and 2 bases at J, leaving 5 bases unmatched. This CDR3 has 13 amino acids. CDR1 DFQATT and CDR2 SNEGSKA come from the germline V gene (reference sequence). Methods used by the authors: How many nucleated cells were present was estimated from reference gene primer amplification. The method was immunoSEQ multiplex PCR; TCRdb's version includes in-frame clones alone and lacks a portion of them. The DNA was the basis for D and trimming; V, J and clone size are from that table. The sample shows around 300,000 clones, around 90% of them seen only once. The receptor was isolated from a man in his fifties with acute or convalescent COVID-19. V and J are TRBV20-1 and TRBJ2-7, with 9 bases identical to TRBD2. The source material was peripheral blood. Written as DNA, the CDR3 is TGCAGTGCGAGTAGCGGGGGCGCCTACGAGCAGTACTTC. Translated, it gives CSASSGGAYEQYF.